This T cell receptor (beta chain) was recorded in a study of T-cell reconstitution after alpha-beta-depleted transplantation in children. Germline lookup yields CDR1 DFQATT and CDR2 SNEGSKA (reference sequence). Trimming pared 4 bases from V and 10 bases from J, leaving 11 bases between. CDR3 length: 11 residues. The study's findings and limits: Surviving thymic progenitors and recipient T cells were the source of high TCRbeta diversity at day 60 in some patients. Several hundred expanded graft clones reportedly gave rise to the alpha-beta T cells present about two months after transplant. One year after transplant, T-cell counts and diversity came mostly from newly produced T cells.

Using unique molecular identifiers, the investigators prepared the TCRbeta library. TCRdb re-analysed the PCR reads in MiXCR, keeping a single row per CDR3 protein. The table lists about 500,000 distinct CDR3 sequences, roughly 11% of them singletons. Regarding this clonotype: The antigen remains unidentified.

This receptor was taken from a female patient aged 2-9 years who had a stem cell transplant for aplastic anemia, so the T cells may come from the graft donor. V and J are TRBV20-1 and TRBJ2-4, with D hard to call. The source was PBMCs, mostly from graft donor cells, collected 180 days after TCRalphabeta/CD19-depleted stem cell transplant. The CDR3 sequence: CSATPHQIQYF. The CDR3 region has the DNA TGCAGTGCTACCCCACACCAGATTCAGTACTTC.